This T cell receptor beta chain was sequenced in a study of T-cell reconstitution after alpha-beta-depleted transplantation in children. Overall study findings and caveats: At the one-year point after transplant, T-cell counts and TCRbeta diversity were found to come mostly from T cells that had been newly produced. Several hundred expanded graft clones reportedly gave rise to the alpha-beta T cells present about two months after transplant.

TCRbeta library construction was performed incorporating unique molecular identifiers. TCRdb passed the PCR reads through MiXCR, listing each CDR3 protein once. This table has 200,000 to 250,000 distinct CDR3 sequences, less than 9% appearing once. The V gene's germline CDR1 is LGHDT and CDR2 YNNKEL (reference sequence). The V segment lost 4 bases and the J segment 1 base; nucleotides outside the gene matches: 9. The CDR3 consists of 17 residues. This clonotype was found many times. Its target is not known. The receptor comes from a male patient younger than 18 who had a stem cell transplant for acute lymphoblastic leukemia, so the T cells may come from the graft donor. This chain joins TRBV3-1 and TRBJ1-1; 10 bases map to TRBD1. The material sequenced was PBMCs, mostly from graft donor cells, taken 180 days after TCRalphabeta/CD19-depleted stem cell transplant. CDR3 nucleotides: TGTGCCAGCAGCCCCGGGACAGGGGTCCATCCGAACACTGAAGCTTTCTTT. This codes for CASSPGTGVHPNTEAFF.